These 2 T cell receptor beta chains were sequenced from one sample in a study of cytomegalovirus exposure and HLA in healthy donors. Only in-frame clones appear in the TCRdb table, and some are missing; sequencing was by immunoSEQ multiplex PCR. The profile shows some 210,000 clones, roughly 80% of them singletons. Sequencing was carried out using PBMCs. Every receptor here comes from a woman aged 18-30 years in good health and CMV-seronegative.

CDR3 nucleotide sequence: TGTGCCAGCAGCCGGGAGGGGACTGAAGCTTTCTTT. Translated: CASSREGTEAFF. The rearrangement links TRBV6-5 to TRBJ1-1, with D perhaps matching TRBD1 (5 bases). There are 12 residues in the CDR3. The germline gives CDR1 MNHEY, CDR2 SVGAGI. V lost 6 bases and J lost 5, with 10 bases in between.

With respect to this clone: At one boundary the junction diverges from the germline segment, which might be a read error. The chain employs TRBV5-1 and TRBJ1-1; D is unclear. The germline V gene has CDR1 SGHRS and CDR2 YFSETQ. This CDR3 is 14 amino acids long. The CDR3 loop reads CASSLALYGTEAFF. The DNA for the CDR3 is TGCGCCAGCAGTTTGGCCCTCTATGGCACTGAAGCTTTCTTT.